Each of the 15 T cell receptor beta chains below was sequenced from the same sample in a study of human T cells and chemical hapten exposure listed by TCRdb under 2021. This specimen's time point label, per the study, means: patch test 2, 6 weeks after DPC sensitization. The treatment or condition label on this specimen signifies: therapeutic diphenylcyclopropenone sensitization with weekly scalp DPC. Receptor amplification or capture employed RACE. The reads were generated on a NextSeq 500. TCRdb trimmed the raw reads at Q25, called clones with MiXCR and kept productive beta chains. Merged by CDR3 protein, the rows form single entries marked with the most common genes and DNA. The sample table contains a few hundred thousand distinct CDR3 sequences; only one count was recorded for about 6% of them. The top ten hold 5% to 6% of the sample. The sample consisted of whole blood, taken in connection with sensitization to the hapten diphenylcyclopropenone (DPC). These receptor sequences come from a young woman with alopecia areata. Some clones in this sample may be carry-over from other donors' samples.

The V gene is TRBV18, the J gene TRBJ2-5; a possible D gene is TRBD2 (6 bases). The CDR3 is 15 amino acids. V was pared by 6 bases and J by 3 bases, with 17 bases between. Germline lookup yields CDR1 KGHSH and CDR2 LQKENI. CDR3 residues: CASSSPGLTKETQYF. As DNA, the CDR3 is TGTGCCAGCTCCAGCCCGGGACTGACGAAAGAGACCCAGTACTTC. Full variable domain (outside the CDR3, taken from reference TRBV18 and TRBJ2-5): NAGVMQNPRHLVRRRGQEARLRCSPMKGHSHVYWYRQLPEEGLKFMVYLQKENIIDESGMPKERFSAEFPKEGPSILRIQQVVRGDSAAYFCASSSPGLTKETQYFGPGTRLLVL.

This clonotype was seen more than once but under ten times. The V and J genes are TRBV20-1 and TRBJ2-2, with D maybe TRBD2 (5 bases). Trimming shortened V by 4 bases and J by 2 bases, and 17 bases separated the two germline ends. In germline, CDR1 is DFQATT, CDR2 SNEGSKA (reference sequence). This CDR3 has 16 amino acids. CDR3 nucleotide sequence: TGCAGTGCTATGCTTCGGGGAAAGCGAAACACCGGGGAGCTGTTTTTT. Its protein is CSAMLRGKRNTGELFF.

The chain employs TRBV6-6 and TRBJ2-7; the D is unclear. Germline assignment: CDR1 MNHNY and CDR2 SVGAGI (reference sequence). The V end lost 6 bases, the J end lost 0 bases, and 15 bases lay between the germline ends. This CDR3 is built from 15 residues. CDR3 loop: CASSGPILISYEQYF. CDR3 bases: TGTGCCAGCAGCGGACCGATTCTTATCTCCTACGAGCAGTACTTC.

This clonotype was seen repeatedly, ten times or more. The chain has TRBV12-3 or TRBV12-4 and TRBJ1-6, with D tentatively TRBD1 (6 bases). CDR3 length equals 15 residues. Trimming cost V 6 bases and J 0 bases, with 9 bases left between them. CDR3 sequence reads: CASSAQGSYNSPLHF. CDR3 coding DNA: TGTGCCAGCAGCGCACAGGGCTCCTATAATTCACCCCTCCACTTT.

This clonotype was counted at least ten times. In DNA form, the CDR3 reads TGTGCCAGCAGACTACAGCGGCTAGCGGAGAGCACAGATACGCAGTATTTT. Residues: CASRLQRLAESTDTQYF. V and J are TRBV21-1 and TRBJ2-3; the table gives TRBD2 as D, unverified against the DNA. TRBV21-1 is assigned pseudogene status. This CDR3 has 17 residues.

Many counts were recorded for this clonotype. The J gene is TRBJ1-2, the V gene TRBV3-1; a weak D match, TRBD1 (6 bases). V lost 0 bases to trimming and J lost 4 bases, with 24 bases between them. CDR3 size: 19 residues. CDR1 is LGHDT and CDR2 is YNNKEL in the germline V gene (reference sequence). The CDR3 region has the DNA TGTGCCAGCAGCCAAGAAAGGCGGGGGCTCCCCCTCGCTGCCTATGGCTACACCTTC. It encodes CASSQERRGLPLAAYGYTF. Full variable domain (rest looked up from reference TRBV3-1 and TRBJ1-2): DTAVSQTPKYLVTQMGNDKSIKCEQNLGHDTMYWYKQDSKKFLKIMFSYNNKELIINETVPNRFSPKSPDKAHLNLHINSLELGDSAVYFCASSQERRGLPLAAYGYTFGSGTRLTVV.

This clonotype was picked up many times. The J gene is TRBJ1-2, the V gene TRBV4-3; TRBD1 is a possible D gene (6 bases). Germline assignment: CDR1 LGHNA and CDR2 YSLEER. V lost 0 bases, J lost 11 bases, and 13 bases lay in between. The CDR3 runs 13 residues. The chain's CDR3 is CASSQERQEDYTF. As DNA, the CDR3 is TGCGCCAGCAGCCAAGAAAGACAGGAGGATTACACCTTC.

This clonotype was recorded a few times. This sequence joins TRBV19 and TRBJ1-2; D is ambiguous. The CDR3 is 13 amino acids. Looked up from germline, CDR1 is LNHDA and CDR2 is SQIVND (reference sequence). Between the trimmed V and J ends, which lost 0 bases and 8 bases, there was a span of 10 bases. CDR3 protein: CASSIDLRSGYTF. The DNA for the CDR3 is TGTGCCAGTAGTATAGATCTTCGGTCCGGCTACACCTTC.

V is TRBV7-4 and J is TRBJ2-2; no clear D gene. Per germline, CDR1 SGHVT and CDR2 SQSDAQ. This CDR3 contains 15 residues. The V end was cut by 4 bases, the J end by 4 bases, with 13 bases between. The CDR3 reads CASSWATDGTGELFF. The CDR3 bases are TGTGCCAGCAGCTGGGCCACGGACGGCACCGGGGAGCTGTTTTTT.

This clonotype was found many times. The V gene is TRBV12-3 or TRBV12-4, the J gene TRBJ1-1, with D perhaps matching TRBD1 (5 bases). The V end lost 5 bases, the J end lost 1 base, and 17 bases lay between the germline ends. CDR3 length: 16 amino acids. The CDR3 sequence is CASSHSPGKGNTEAFF. Here the CDR3 DNA reads TGTGCCAGCAGTCATAGTCCAGGGAAGGGGAACACTGAAGCTTTCTTT.

This clonotype was seen many times. The DNA of the CDR3 is TGTGCCAGCAGTTACGCGGGACAGGGGGCCTACGAGCAGTACTTC. It translates to CASSYAGQGAYEQYF. The chain combines TRBV6-5 with TRBJ2-7; 11 positions match TRBD1. Germline V lookup: CDR1 MNHEY, CDR2 SVGAGI. The CDR3 sequence is 15 residues long. V lost 2 bases and J lost 2; bases outside the gene matches: 2.

This clonotype showed up many times. The chain links TRBV25-1 to TRBJ2-3, with D perhaps TRBD1 (6 bases). The V end was cut by 1 base, the J end by 5 bases, with 28 bases between. CDR1 is MGHDK and CDR2 is SYGVNS in the germline V gene. CDR3 length equals 20 residues. CDR3 nucleotides: TGTGCCAGCAGTGAATTCGGCAGGGGCGGAGTGGTTGGAGGAGGAGATACGCAGTATTTT. Translating it yields CASSEFGRGGVVGGGDTQYF.

J is TRBJ2-2 and V is TRBV7-3; 9 positions agree with TRBD2. The CDR3 has 15 amino acids. Trimming removed 5 bases from V and 8 bases from J; junction bases left unmatched: 9. Germline CDR1 reads SGHTA; CDR2 reads FQGTGA. The CDR3 reads CASSPGASGKGELFF. In DNA, the CDR3 is TGTGCCAGCAGCCCTGGGGCTAGCGGGAAAGGGGAGCTGTTTTTT.

This clonotype was detected a few times. The chain has TRBV6-5 and TRBJ1-3, with 10 bases that match TRBD1. CDR1 and CDR2 from the germline V gene are MNHEY and SVGAGI. The CDR3 extends over 16 amino acids. J was trimmed by 0 bases and V by 7 bases; bases with no gene match: 6. The chain's CDR3 is CASISDRGSSGNTIYF. DNA for the CDR3: TGTGCCAGCATTTCGGACAGGGGGAGCTCTGGAAACACCATATATTTT.

This clonotype was detected ten times or more. The rearrangement uses TRBV4-3 and TRBJ1-6; D ambiguous. The CDR3 length is 14 residues. Germline loops: CDR1 LGHNA, CDR2 YSLEER. V was cut by 1 base and J by 4 bases, with 5 bases left in between. The CDR3 spells CASSQGGYNSPLHF. The CDR3 coding sequence is TGCGCCAGCAGCCAAGGAGGATATAATTCACCCCTCCACTTT.